These T cell receptor beta chains were read from a single sample in a study of cytomegalovirus exposure and HLA in healthy donors. The table came from immunoSEQ multiplex PCR; TCRdb's copy has only in-frame clones and leaves some out. The sample shows about 160,000 clones, over 80% of them seen only once. What was sequenced was PBMCs. These receptors were obtained from a girl between 10 and 17 years old in good health and CMV-seropositive. CDR3s include the opening cysteine and the closing phenylalanine or tryptophan. D genes are given only for firm matches.

d_call	v_call	j_call	cdr3_length	cdr3_aa	cdr3_nt
NA	TRBV29-1	TRBJ1-2	12	CSADEQAYGYTF	TGCAGCGCCGACGAACAGGCCTATGGCTACACCTTC
TRBD1	TRBV27	TRBJ1-1	11	CATKTGYEAFF	TGTGCCACAAAGACAGGGTACGAAGCTTTCTTT
TRBD1	TRBV7-2	TRBJ1-2	15	CASSLTNRGGYGYTF	TGTGCCAGCAGCCTAACGAACAGGGGCGGCTATGGCTACACCTTC
TRBD2	TRBV10-3	TRBJ2-7	15	CAISESLAETYEQYF	TGTGCCATCAGTGAGTCACTAGCGGAAACCTACGAGCAGTACTTC
TRBD1	TRBV2	TRBJ2-7	12	CASRTGLLEQYF	TGTGCCAGCAGGACAGGGTTGCTCGAGCAGTACTTC
TRBD1	TRBV7-9	TRBJ2-7	15	CASSLGQGEYYEQYF	TGTGCCAGCAGCCTAGGACAGGGGGAGTACTACGAGCAGTACTTC
TRBD2	TRBV28	TRBJ2-5	13	CASSTTGRETQYF	TGTGCCAGCAGTACCACCGGGAGGGAGACCCAGTACTTC
NA	TRBV28	TRBJ2-7	15	CASRTRGLGSYEQYF	TGTGCCAGCAGAACCAGGGGTCTCGGCTCCTACGAGCAGTACTTC
TRBD2	TRBV2	TRBJ2-1	14	CASSERGLAAEQFF	TGTGCCAGCAGTGAGCGGGGTCTAGCGGCTGAGCAGTTCTTC
TRBD1	TRBV28	TRBJ1-5	18	CASSTTGGATTDNQPQHF	TGTGCCAGCAGCACGACAGGGGGTGCTACTACCGACAATCAGCCCCAGCATTTT
TRBD2	TRBV6-1	TRBJ2-3	17	CASSEFRRGEGTDTQYF	TGTGCCAGCAGTGAATTCCGGCGGGGGGAGGGCACAGATACGCAGTATTTT
NA	TRBV9	TRBJ2-5	12	CASSRVGETQYF	TGTGCCAGCTCCAGGGTGGGGGAGACCCAGTACTTC
NA	TRBV27	TRBJ1-2	13	CASSFSGDYGYTF	TGTGCCAGCAGTTTTTCCGGAGACTATGGCTACACCTTC
NA	TRBV13	TRBJ2-7	13	CASSLGLILEQYF	TGTGCCAGCAGCTTAGGCCTAATACTCGAGCAGTACTTC
NA	TRBV5-6	TRBJ1-4	14	CASSLGGGNEKLFF	TGTGCCAGCAGCTTGGGCGGTGGTAATGAAAAACTGTTTTTT
TRBD2	TRBV2	TRBJ2-1	15	CASSEGSGRASRQFF	TGTGCCAGCAGTGAAGGAAGCGGGAGGGCCAGCCGGCAGTTCTTC